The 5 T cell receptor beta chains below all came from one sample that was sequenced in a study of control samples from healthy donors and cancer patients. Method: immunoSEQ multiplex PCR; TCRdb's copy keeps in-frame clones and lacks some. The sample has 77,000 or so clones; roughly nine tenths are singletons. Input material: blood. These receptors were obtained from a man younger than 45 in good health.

The CDR3 coding sequence is TGTGCCAGCAGCCTATCCGGGATCGCCAAAAACATTCAGTACTTC. It codes for CASSLSGIAKNIQYF. The chain links TRBV6-2 or TRBV6-3 to TRBJ2-4; D perhaps matches TRBD2 (5 bases). Germline-derived CDR1 and CDR2 are MNHEY and SVGEGT. This CDR3 region has 15 residues. V lost 6 bases, J lost 1 base, and 13 bases lay in between.

The CDR3: CASSVPPSPPGTF. CDR3 DNA sequence: TGTGCCAGCAGCGTACCGCCGAGCCCTCCGGGCACCTTC. This chain links TRBV9 with TRBJ1-2, with unresolved D. The CDR3 runs to 13 residues. The V end lost 1 base, the J end lost 13 bases, and 17 bases lay between the germline ends. Germline assignment: CDR1 SGDLS and CDR2 YYNGEE.

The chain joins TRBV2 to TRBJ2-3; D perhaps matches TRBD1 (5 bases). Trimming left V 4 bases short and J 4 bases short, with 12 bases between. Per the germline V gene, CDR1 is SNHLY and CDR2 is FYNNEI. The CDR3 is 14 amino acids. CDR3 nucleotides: TGTGCCAGCAGTGTTGAAGGGGCTGCAGATACGCAGTATTTT. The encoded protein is CASSVEGAADTQYF.

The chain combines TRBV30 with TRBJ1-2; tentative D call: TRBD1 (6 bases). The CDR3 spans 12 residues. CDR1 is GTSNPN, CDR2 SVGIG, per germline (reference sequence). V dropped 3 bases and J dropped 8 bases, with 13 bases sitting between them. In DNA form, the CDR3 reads TGTGCCTGGAGCCCCGGGGGCGGAGGCTACACCTTC. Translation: CAWSPGGGGYTF.

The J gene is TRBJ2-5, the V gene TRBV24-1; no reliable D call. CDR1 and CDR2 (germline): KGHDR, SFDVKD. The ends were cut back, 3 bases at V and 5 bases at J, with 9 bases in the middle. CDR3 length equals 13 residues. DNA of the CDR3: TGTGCCACCAGTGATGTGAACGGGGAGACCCAGTACTTC. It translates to CATSDVNGETQYF.